This TCR beta chain stems from a study of blood T cell repertoires in COVID-19. About the study: The origin of the acute and convalescent COVID-19 samples was the United States, Italy and Spain. PBMCs, B-cell-depleted T cells, or T cells were the source of the cDNA or gDNA that made up the material.

This clone appeared a single time. In the source study's methods: Reference gene primer amplification gave estimated nucleated cell counts. Method: immunoSEQ multiplex PCR; TCRdb's copy keeps in-frame clones and lacks some. V and J calls and clone size come straight from that table; D and trimming were deduced from the DNA. The table has 25,000 to 30,000 clones, roughly 80% seen once. Germline V gene sequence: CDR1 SGHVS, CDR2 FNYEAQ. Trimming took off 1 base at V and 2 bases at J, with 6 bases between the two ends. The CDR3 is 13 amino acids. What was sequenced was peripheral blood. The clonotype originates from a man aged 50 or older with active or convalescent COVID-19. The gene calls are TRBV7-6 and TRBJ2-7; D gene uncertain. This CDR3 is CASSLGSTYEQYF. The DNA of the CDR3 is TGTGCCAGCAGCTTAGGTAGCACCTACGAGCAGTACTTC. The whole variable domain, remainder taken from reference TRBV7-6 and TRBJ2-7, is GAGVSQSPRYKVTKRGQDVALRCDPISGHVSLYWYRQALGQGPEFLTYFNYEAQQDKSGLPNDRFSAERPEGSISTLTIQRTEQRDSAMYRCASSLGSTYEQYFGPGTRLTVT.